The following is a TCR beta chain sequence with its context. As yet, its antigen is unknown. Both 60 Vbeta primers and 13 Jbeta primers went into the PCR. Data came from immunoSEQ multiplex PCR; TCRdb stores just in-frame clones and leaves some out. This sample has around 150,000 clones, with about 77% found just once. Germline values: CDR1 SNHLY, CDR2 FYNNEI. The CDR3 totals 14 residues. V was pared by 6 bases and J by 2 bases, with 13 bases between. These data originate in a study of cytomegalovirus exposure and HLA in healthy donors. Broader study findings: Sequencing likely caused a cluster of highly shared sequence variants. CMV antigen specificity was confirmed in vitro for a few CMV-associated chains. Investigators reported under 200 TCR beta chains as tied to cytomegalovirus.

The chain is built from TRBV2 and TRBJ2-5; D gene uncertain. The sequencing input was PBMCs. The TCR originated in a woman in her 40s in good health and CMV-seropositive. This CDR3 reads CASSPASLQETQYF. CDR3 nucleotide sequence: TGTGCCAGCAGCCCCGCGTCCCTACAAGAGACCCAGTACTTC.